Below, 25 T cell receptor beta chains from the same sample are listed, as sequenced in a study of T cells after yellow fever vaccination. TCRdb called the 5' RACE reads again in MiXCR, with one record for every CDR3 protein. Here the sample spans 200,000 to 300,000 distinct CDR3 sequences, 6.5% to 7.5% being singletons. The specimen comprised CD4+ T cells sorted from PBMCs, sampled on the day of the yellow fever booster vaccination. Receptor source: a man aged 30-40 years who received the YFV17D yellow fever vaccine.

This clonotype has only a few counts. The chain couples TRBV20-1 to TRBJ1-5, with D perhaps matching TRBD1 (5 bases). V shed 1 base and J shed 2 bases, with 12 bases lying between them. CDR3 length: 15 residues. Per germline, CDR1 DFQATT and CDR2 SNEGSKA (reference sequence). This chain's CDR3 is CSARVGGGGNQPQHF. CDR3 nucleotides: TGCAGTGCTAGAGTGGGGGGAGGGGGCAATCAGCCCCAGCATTTT.

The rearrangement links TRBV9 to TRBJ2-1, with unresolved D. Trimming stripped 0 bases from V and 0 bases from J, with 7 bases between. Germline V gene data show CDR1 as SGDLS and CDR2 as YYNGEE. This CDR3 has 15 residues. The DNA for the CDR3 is TGTGCCAGCAGCGTAGCGGAGAGCTCCTACAATGAGCAGTTCTTC. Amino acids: CASSVAESSYNEQFF.

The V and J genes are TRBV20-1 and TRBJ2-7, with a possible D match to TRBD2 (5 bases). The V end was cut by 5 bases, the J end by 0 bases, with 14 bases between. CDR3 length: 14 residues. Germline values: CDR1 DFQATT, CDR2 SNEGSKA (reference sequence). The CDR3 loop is CSALRGLSSYEQYF. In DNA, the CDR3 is TGCAGTGCTCTCCGAGGGCTGAGCTCCTACGAGCAGTACTTC.

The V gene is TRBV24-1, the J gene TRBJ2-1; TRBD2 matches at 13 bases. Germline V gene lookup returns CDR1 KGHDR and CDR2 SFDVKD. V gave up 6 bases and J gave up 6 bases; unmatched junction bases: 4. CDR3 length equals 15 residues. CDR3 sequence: CATSRGLAGFNEQFF. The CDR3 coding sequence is TGTGCCACCAGTCGGGGACTAGCGGGATTCAATGAGCAGTTCTTC.

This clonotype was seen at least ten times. CDR3 bases: TGTGCCAGCAGCGTAGTGGGGAGCTCCTACGAGCAGTACTTC. Translated: CASSVVGSSYEQYF. The rearrangement links TRBV9 to TRBJ2-7; weak D call: TRBD2 (5 bases). The germline CDR1 and CDR2 sequences are SGDLS and YYNGEE. The length of the CDR3 is 14 residues. The V gene lost 0 bases and the J gene lost 0 bases, with 7 bases spanning the gap. The full variable domain, completed using reference TRBV9 and TRBJ2-7, is DSGVTQTPKHLITATGQRVTLRCSPRSGDLSVYWYQQSLDQGLQFLIQYYNGEERAKGNILERFSAQQFPDLHSELNLSSLELGDSALYFCASSVVGSSYEQYFGPGTRLTVT.

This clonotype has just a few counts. CDR3 protein: CASGQNTGTSRGTGELFF. In nucleotides, the CDR3 is TGCGCCAGCGGACAAAATACCGGGACCTCCCGAGGCACCGGGGAGCTGTTTTTT. V and J are TRBV23-1 and TRBJ2-2; D could derive from TRBD1 or TRBD2 (5 bases each). TRBV23-1 is sorted into the ORF group, with uncertain function. V lost 8 bases to trimming and J lost 4 bases, with 26 bases between them. The CDR3 runs to 18 residues.

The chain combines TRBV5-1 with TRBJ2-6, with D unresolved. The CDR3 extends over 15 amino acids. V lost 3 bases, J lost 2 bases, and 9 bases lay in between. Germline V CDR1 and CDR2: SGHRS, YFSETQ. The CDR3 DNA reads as TGCGCCAGCAGCTCCGGGCAGACTGGGGCCAACGTCCTGACTTTC. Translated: CASSSGQTGANVLTF.

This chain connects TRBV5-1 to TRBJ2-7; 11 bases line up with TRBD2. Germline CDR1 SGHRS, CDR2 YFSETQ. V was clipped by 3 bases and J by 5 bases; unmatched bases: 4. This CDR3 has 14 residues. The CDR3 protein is CASSSLAGVDEQYF. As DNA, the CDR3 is TGCGCCAGCAGCTCACTAGCGGGAGTGGACGAGCAGTACTTC.

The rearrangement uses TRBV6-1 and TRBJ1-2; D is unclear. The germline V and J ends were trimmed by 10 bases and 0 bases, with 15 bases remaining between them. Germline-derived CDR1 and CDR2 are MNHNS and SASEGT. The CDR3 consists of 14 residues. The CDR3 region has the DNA TGTGCCACGTTGAAAGGGTATCCTAACTATGGCTACACCTTC. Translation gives CATLKGYPNYGYTF.

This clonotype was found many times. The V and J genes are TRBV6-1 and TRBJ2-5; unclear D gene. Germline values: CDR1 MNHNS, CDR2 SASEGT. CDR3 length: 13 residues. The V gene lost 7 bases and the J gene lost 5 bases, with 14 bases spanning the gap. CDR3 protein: CASTPSVSETQYF. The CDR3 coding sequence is TGTGCCAGCACGCCTTCGGTGAGCGAGACCCAGTACTTC.

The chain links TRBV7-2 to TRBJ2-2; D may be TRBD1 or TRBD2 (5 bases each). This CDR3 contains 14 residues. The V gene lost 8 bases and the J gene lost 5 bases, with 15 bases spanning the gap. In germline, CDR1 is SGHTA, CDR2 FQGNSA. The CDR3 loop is CASRRDVPTGELFF. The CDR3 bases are TGTGCCAGCCGACGGGACGTCCCTACCGGGGAGCTGTTTTTT.

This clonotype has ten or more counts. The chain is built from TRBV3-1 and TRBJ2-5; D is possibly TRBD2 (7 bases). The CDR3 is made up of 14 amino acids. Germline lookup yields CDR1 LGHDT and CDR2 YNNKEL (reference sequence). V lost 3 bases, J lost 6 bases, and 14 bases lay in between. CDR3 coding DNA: TGTGCCAGCAGCCACCTCAGGGGAGGGCAGACCCAGTACTTC. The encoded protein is CASSHLRGGQTQYF.

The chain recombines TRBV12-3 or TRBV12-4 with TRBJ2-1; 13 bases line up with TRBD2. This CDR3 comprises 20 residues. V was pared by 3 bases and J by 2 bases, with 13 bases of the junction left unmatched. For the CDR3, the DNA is TGTGCCAGCAGTTTTGCAGGACTAGCGGGAGTCCTTTCTACCTACAATGAGCAGTTCTTC. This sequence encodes CASSFAGLAGVLSTYNEQFF.

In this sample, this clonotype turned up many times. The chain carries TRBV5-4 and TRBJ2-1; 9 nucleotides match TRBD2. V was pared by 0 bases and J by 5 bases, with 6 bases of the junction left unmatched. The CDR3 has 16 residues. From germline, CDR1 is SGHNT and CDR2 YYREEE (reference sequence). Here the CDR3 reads CASSLGTSGFHNEQFF. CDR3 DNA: TGTGCCAGCAGCTTGGGTACTAGCGGGTTTCACAATGAGCAGTTCTTC.

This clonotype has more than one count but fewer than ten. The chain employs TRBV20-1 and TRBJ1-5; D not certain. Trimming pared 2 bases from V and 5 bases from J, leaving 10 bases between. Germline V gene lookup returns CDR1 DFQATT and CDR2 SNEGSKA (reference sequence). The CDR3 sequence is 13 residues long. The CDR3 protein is CSARTMGYQPQHF. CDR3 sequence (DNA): TGCAGTGCTAGAACGATGGGGTATCAGCCCCAGCATTTT.

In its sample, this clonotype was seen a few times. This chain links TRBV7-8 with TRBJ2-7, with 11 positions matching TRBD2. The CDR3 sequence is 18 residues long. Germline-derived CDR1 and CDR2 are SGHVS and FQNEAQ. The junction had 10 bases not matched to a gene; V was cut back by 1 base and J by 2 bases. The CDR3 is CASSLGVSGRARTYEQYF. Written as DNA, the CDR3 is TGTGCCAGCAGCTTAGGGGTTAGCGGGAGGGCCAGGACCTACGAGCAGTACTTC. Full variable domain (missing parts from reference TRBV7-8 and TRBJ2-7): GAGVSQSPRYKVAKRGQDVALRCDPISGHVSLFWYQQALGQGPEFLTYFQNEAQLDKSGLPSDRFFAERPEGSVSTLKIQRTQQEDSAVYLCASSLGVSGRARTYEQYFGPGTRLTVT.

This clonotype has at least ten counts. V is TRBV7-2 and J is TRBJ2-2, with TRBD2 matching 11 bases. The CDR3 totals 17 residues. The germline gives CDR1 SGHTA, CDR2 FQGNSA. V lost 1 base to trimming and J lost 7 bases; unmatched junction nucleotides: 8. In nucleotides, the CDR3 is TGTGCCAGCAGCTTAGTTGGGACTAGCGGAGGCGGCGGGGAGCTGTTTTTT. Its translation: CASSLVGTSGGGGELFF. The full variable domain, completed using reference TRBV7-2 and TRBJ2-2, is GAGVSQSPSNKVTEKGKDVELRCDPISGHTALYWYRQSLGQGLEFLIYFQGNSAPDKSGLPSDRFSAERTGGSVSTLTIQRTQQEDSAVYLCASSLVGTSGGGGELFFGEGSRLTVL.

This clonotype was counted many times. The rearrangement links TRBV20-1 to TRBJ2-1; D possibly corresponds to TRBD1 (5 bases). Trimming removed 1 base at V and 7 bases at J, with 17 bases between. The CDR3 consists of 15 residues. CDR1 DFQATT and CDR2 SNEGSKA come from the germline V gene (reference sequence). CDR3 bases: TGCAGTGCTAGAGCATTAGGTCAGGGTTGGAATGAGCAGTTCTTC. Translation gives CSARALGQGWNEQFF.

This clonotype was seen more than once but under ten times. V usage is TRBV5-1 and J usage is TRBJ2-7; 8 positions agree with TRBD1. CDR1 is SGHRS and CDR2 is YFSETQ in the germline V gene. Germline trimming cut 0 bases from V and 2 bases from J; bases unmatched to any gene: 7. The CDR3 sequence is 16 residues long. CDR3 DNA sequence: TGCGCCAGCAGCTTGGCCCCAAAGACAGGGGCCTACGAGCAGTACTTC. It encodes CASSLAPKTGAYEQYF.

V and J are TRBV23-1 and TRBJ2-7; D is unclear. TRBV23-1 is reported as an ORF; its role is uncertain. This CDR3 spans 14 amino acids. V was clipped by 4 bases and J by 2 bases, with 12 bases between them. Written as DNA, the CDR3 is TGCGCCAGCAGTCCGCGAGGAAAGGCCTACGAGCAGTACTTC. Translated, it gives CASSPRGKAYEQYF.

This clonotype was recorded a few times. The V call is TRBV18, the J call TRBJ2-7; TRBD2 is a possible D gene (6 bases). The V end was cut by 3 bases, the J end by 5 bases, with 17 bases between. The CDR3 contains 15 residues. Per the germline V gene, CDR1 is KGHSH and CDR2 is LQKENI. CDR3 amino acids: CASSPPGVGSHEQYF. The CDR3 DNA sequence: TGTGCCAGCTCACCGCCGGGAGTAGGGTCCCACGAGCAGTACTTC.

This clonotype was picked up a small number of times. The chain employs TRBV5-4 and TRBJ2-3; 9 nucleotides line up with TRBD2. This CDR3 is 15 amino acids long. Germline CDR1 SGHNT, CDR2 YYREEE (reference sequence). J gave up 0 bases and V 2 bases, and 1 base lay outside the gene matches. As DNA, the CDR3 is TGTGCCAGCAGCTTTAGCGGGAGAAGCACAGATACGCAGTATTTT. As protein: CASSFSGRSTDTQYF.

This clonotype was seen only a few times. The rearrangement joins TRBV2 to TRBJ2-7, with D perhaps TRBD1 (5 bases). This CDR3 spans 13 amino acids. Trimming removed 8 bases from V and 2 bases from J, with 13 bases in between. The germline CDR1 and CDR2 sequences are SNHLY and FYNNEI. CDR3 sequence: CASRQRSPYEQYF. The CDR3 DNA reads TGTGCCAGCCGACAGCGATCCCCCTACGAGCAGTACTTC.

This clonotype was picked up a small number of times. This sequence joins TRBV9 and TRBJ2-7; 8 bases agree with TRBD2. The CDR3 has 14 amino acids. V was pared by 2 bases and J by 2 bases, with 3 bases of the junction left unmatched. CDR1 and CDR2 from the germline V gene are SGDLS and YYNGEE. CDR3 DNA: TGTGCCAGCAGCGTGCTAGCGGGCCCCTACGAGCAGTACTTC. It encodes CASSVLAGPYEQYF.

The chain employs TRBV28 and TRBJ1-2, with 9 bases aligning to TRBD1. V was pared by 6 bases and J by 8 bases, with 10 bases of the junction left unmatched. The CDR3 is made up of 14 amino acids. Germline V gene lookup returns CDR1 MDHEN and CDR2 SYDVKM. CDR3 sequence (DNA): TGTGCCAGCAGCCTAAAGGGACAGGGTAGCGGCTACACCTTC. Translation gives CASSLKGQGSGYTF.